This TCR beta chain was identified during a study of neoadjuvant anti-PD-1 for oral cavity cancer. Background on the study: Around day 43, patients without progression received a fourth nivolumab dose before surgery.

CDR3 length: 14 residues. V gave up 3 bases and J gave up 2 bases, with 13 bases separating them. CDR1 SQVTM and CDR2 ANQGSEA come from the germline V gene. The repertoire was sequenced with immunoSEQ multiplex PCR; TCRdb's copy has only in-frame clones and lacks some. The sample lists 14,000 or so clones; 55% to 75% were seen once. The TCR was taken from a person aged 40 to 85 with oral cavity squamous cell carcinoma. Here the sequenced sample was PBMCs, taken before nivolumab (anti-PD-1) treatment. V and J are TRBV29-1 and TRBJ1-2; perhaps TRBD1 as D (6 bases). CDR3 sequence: CSVDSGARNYGYTF. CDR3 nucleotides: TGCAGCGTTGATTCGGGGGCGCGAAACTATGGCTACACCTTC. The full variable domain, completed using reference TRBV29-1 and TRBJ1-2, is SAVISQKPSRDICQRGTSLTIQCQVDSQVTMMFWYRQQPGQSLTLIATANQGSEATYESGFVIDKFPISRPNLTFSTLTVSNMSPEDSSIYLCSVDSGARNYGYTFGSGTRLTVV.